The rows below give T cell receptor beta chains drawn from one sample of a study of blood T cell repertoires in COVID-19. Data came from immunoSEQ multiplex PCR; TCRdb stores just in-frame clones and leaves some out. There are roughly 410,000 clones in the sample; 89% occur only once, and less than 2% lies in the top ten. Sequences were obtained from peripheral blood. All receptors derive from a woman aged 40 to 50 with COVID-19, enrolled during active disease. CDR3s include the opening cysteine and the closing phenylalanine or tryptophan. The D gene is left open where the match is weak. Clone size is given for some rows only: seen once, a few or many times, or a class if the clone is expanded.

CASSPTHRGNTDTQYF,TGTGCCAGCTCACCGACTCACCGGGGGAACACAGATACGCAGTATTTT,TRBV18,NA,NA,TRBJ2-3
CASRVGATVNTGELFF,TGCGCCAGCAGGGTGGGGGCTACGGTGAACACCGGGGAGCTGTTTTTT,TRBV5-1,NA,NA,TRBJ2-2
CASSSRDSYFRDGYTF,TGTGCCAGCAGTAGCCGGGACAGTTACTTCAGGGATGGCTACACCTTC,TRBV27,NA,TRBD1,TRBJ1-2
CSVETSGSYEQYF,TGCAGCGTTGAGACTAGCGGCTCCTACGAGCAGTACTTC,TRBV29-1,NA,TRBD2,TRBJ2-7
CASSYGQGGYEQYF,TGTGCCAGCAGTTACGGGCAGGGGGGTTACGAGCAGTACTTC,TRBV6-5,NA,NA,TRBJ2-7
CASSLGFSGGTEAFF,TGTGCCAGCAGCTTGGGTTTCTCGGGGGGTACTGAAGCTTTCTTT,TRBV5-6,NA,NA,TRBJ1-1
CASSQDLGGSAYGYTF,TGTGCCAGCAGCCAAGATTTAGGGGGCTCTGCGTATGGCTACACCTTC,TRBV4-2,NA,TRBD1,TRBJ1-2
CAISSRQGGYTEAFF,TGTGCCATCAGTTCCCGACAGGGGGGGTACACTGAAGCTTTCTTT,TRBV10-3,NA,TRBD1,TRBJ1-1
CASSLGLAGVYEQYF,TGCGCCAGCAGCCTCGGACTAGCGGGGGTCTACGAGCAGTACTTC,TRBV4-1,NA,TRBD2,TRBJ2-7
CASSVTETYSGNTIYF,TGCGCCAGCAGCGTAACAGAGACCTACTCTGGAAACACCATATATTTT,TRBV5-1,NA,NA,TRBJ1-3
CASSSSLTGKGYTF,TGTGCCAGCAGCTCCTCCCTGACAGGGAAAGGCTACACCTTC,TRBV7-2,NA,TRBD1,TRBJ1-2
CASSDRYNEKLFF,TGTGCCAGCAGCGACAGGTATAATGAAAAACTGTTTTTT,TRBV9,NA,NA,TRBJ1-4
CAISRIASGDTQYF,TGTGCCATCAGTCGAATCGCGTCAGGTGATACGCAGTATTTT,TRBV10-3,NA,NA,TRBJ2-3
CASSPTGGVQPQHF,TGTGCCAGCAGCCCAACAGGGGGTGTTCAGCCCCAGCATTTT,TRBV28,NA,TRBD1,TRBJ1-5
CASSLSGAPDTQYF,TGTGCCAGCAGTTTATCAGGGGCGCCCGATACGCAGTATTTT,TRBV27,NA,NA,TRBJ2-3
CASSLNTNYGYTF,TGCGCCAGCAGCTTAAACACCAACTATGGCTACACCTTC,TRBV5-1,NA,NA,TRBJ1-2
CASSPGQNTEAFF,TGTGCCAGCAGCCCGGGACAGAACACTGAAGCTTTCTTT,TRBV6-6,NA,NA,TRBJ1-1
CASSPNRGKVGTEAFF,TGTGCCAGCTCACCCAACAGGGGCAAGGTGGGCACTGAAGCTTTCTTT,TRBV18,NA,TRBD1,TRBJ1-1
CASSERQVTDEQFF,TGCGCCAGCAGCGAAAGACAGGTAACAGATGAGCAGTTCTTC,TRBV5-1,NA,NA,TRBJ2-1
CASSATPGLAGGYNEQFF,TGTGCCAGCAGCGCGACCCCGGGACTAGCGGGGGGCTACAATGAGCAGTTCTTC,TRBV9,NA,TRBD2,TRBJ2-1
CASSLGQGYTIYF,TGTGCCAGCAGCCTGGGACAGGGTTACACCATATATTTT,TRBV6-5,NA,TRBD1,TRBJ1-3
CASSLAGTGNQPQHF,TGTGCCAGCAGCTTAGCCGGGACAGGCAATCAGCCCCAGCATTTT,TRBV11-2,NA,TRBD1,TRBJ1-5
CASSLDPSTYEQYF,TGTGCCAGCAGCTTAGATCCTAGCACCTACGAGCAGTACTTC,TRBV7-2,once,NA,TRBJ2-7
CASSGGLPRHTDTQYF,TGTGCCAGCAGTGGCGGTTTACCCCGCCACACAGATACGCAGTATTTT,TRBV2,NA,NA,TRBJ2-3
CASSLGQGDGYTF,TGCGCCAGCAGCTTGGGTCAGGGGGATGGCTACACCTTC,TRBV5-1,NA,TRBD1,TRBJ1-2
CASSLGRTNEKLFF,TGTGCCAGCAGCCTGGGGAGGACTAATGAAAAACTGTTTTTT,TRBV7-9,NA,NA,TRBJ1-4
CASSGQANTGELFF,TGTGCCAGCAGTGGACAGGCGAACACCGGGGAGCTGTTTTTT,TRBV25-1,NA,NA,TRBJ2-2
CASSPRQGNYGYTF,TGTGCCAGCAGTCCCCGACAGGGGAACTATGGCTACACCTTC,TRBV27,NA,TRBD1,TRBJ1-2
CASSEGGQGIATNEKLFF,TGTGCCAGCAGTGAAGGGGGACAGGGCATTGCAACTAATGAAAAACTGTTTTTT,TRBV2,NA,TRBD1,TRBJ1-4
CAISDSTQSNEKLFF,TGTGCCATCAGTGACTCGACACAGTCTAATGAAAAACTGTTTTTT,TRBV10-3,few,NA,TRBJ1-4
CASSFGLRMNTEAFF,TGTGCCAGTAGTTTCGGACTGAGGATGAACACTGAAGCTTTCTTT,TRBV19,NA,NA,TRBJ1-1
CASSLWEGDGYTF,TGTGCCAGCAGTTTATGGGAGGGGGATGGCTACACCTTC,TRBV12-3/TRBV12-4,NA,NA,TRBJ1-2
CASSYSGLAGRETQYF,TGTGCCAGCAGTTACTCGGGACTAGCGGGAAGAGAGACCCAGTACTTC,TRBV6-5,NA,TRBD2,TRBJ2-5
CASRFPGQVYGYTF,TGTGCCAGCAGATTTCCGGGACAGGTTTATGGCTACACCTTC,TRBV28,once,TRBD1,TRBJ1-2
CASSVGGRGNNEQFF,TGTGCCAGCAGCGTAGGAGGGAGGGGGAACAATGAGCAGTTCTTC,TRBV9,NA,NA,TRBJ2-1
CASSEQGYGYTF,TGTGCCAGCAGTGAACAGGGCTATGGCTACACCTTC,TRBV6-4,few,NA,TRBJ1-2
CSVGGIGPFEGQYF,TGCAGCGTCGGAGGTATAGGGCCGTTCGAGGGGCAGTACTTC,TRBV29-1,once,NA,TRBJ2-7
CASTRTGPFYGYTF,TGTGCCAGTACCAGGACAGGACCATTCTATGGCTACACCTTC,TRBV6-5,NA,TRBD1,TRBJ1-2
CASSSGQKQPQHF,TGTGCCAGCAGCTCGGGACAGAAGCAGCCCCAGCATTTT,TRBV5-4,NA,TRBD1,TRBJ1-5
CASSLGKGLAGEYEQYF,TGTGCCAGCAGCTTAGGTAAAGGACTAGCGGGAGAATACGAGCAGTACTTC,TRBV7-2,NA,TRBD2,TRBJ2-7
CASNGQVDTEAFF,TGTGCCAGCAACGGACAGGTTGACACTGAAGCTTTCTTT,TRBV7-2,NA,TRBD1,TRBJ1-1
CASRGTGGGGGKLFF,TGTGCCAGCAGGGGGACAGGGGGCGGAGGTGGAAAACTGTTTTTT,TRBV28,NA,TRBD1,TRBJ1-4
CASTPSAQIAKNIQYF,TGTGCCAGTACCCCTTCGGCACAGATAGCCAAAAACATTCAGTACTTC,TRBV19,NA,NA,TRBJ2-4
CASSLPGSGSSGANVLTF,TGTGCCAGCAGCCTCCCGGGGAGCGGGAGCTCTGGGGCCAACGTCCTGACTTTC,TRBV11-3,NA,TRBD2,TRBJ2-6
CASRRVTDTQYF,TGTGCCAGCAGGAGGGTCACAGATACGCAGTATTTT,TRBV12-3/TRBV12-4,NA,NA,TRBJ2-3
CASSIDRRSSYNEQFF,TGTGCCAGTAGTATAGATCGAAGGAGCTCCTACAATGAGCAGTTCTTC,TRBV19,NA,NA,TRBJ2-1
CASSLRPGSNTGELFF,TGTGCCAGCAGCTTACGTCCAGGGTCGAACACCGGGGAGCTGTTTTTT,TRBV7-9,NA,NA,TRBJ2-2
CASSIQHPNIQYF,TGTGCCAGTAGTATTCAACACCCTAACATTCAGTACTTC,TRBV19,NA,NA,TRBJ2-4
CASSTGTSGNTGELFF,TGTGCCAGCAGCACCGGGACTAGCGGTAACACCGGGGAGCTGTTTTTT,TRBV9,NA,TRBD2,TRBJ2-2
CASSPGDLRSYEQYF,TGTGCCAGCAGTCCCGGGGACTTGCGCTCCTACGAGCAGTACTTC,TRBV6-5,NA,NA,TRBJ2-7
CAIQEEVNTIYF,TGTGCCATCCAAGAAGAGGTAAACACCATATATTTT,TRBV10-3,NA,NA,TRBJ1-3
CASSLGEGSTRGYTF,TGCGCCAGCAGCTTGGGGGAAGGCTCCACCCGCGGGTACACCTTC,TRBV5-1,NA,NA,TRBJ1-2
CASSSQQTSGVTDTQYF,TGTGCCAGCAGTTCACAACAGACTAGCGGGGTCACAGATACGCAGTATTTT,TRBV28,NA,TRBD2,TRBJ2-3
CASSVAPQYEQYF,TGTGCCAGCAGCGTAGCCCCACAATACGAGCAGTACTTC,TRBV9,NA,NA,TRBJ2-7
CASSPRSGGLSGANVLTF,TGTGCCAGCTCACCGAGGTCCGGGGGACTCTCTGGGGCCAACGTCCTGACTTTC,TRBV18,NA,NA,TRBJ2-6
CATLGSSNQPQHF,TGTGCCACCCTAGGGAGCAGCAATCAGCCCCAGCATTTT,TRBV19,NA,NA,TRBJ1-5
CASSHTESGNTIYF,TGTGCCAGCAGCCATACTGAATCTGGAAACACCATATATTTT,TRBV3-1/TRBV3-2,NA,NA,TRBJ1-3
CAISDDGLSGIYF,TGTGCCATCAGTGACGATGGACTGTCCGGCATATATTTT,TRBV10-3,NA,NA,TRBJ1-3
CASSLSFSSGRYISTDTQYF,TGTGCCAGCAGTTTATCATTTTCTAGCGGGAGGTACATCAGCACAGATACGCAGTATTTT,TRBV27,NA,TRBD2,TRBJ2-3
CASSSLGGVDTQYF,TGTGCCAGCAGCTCATTAGGGGGAGTAGATACGCAGTATTTT,TRBV7-9,NA,NA,TRBJ2-3